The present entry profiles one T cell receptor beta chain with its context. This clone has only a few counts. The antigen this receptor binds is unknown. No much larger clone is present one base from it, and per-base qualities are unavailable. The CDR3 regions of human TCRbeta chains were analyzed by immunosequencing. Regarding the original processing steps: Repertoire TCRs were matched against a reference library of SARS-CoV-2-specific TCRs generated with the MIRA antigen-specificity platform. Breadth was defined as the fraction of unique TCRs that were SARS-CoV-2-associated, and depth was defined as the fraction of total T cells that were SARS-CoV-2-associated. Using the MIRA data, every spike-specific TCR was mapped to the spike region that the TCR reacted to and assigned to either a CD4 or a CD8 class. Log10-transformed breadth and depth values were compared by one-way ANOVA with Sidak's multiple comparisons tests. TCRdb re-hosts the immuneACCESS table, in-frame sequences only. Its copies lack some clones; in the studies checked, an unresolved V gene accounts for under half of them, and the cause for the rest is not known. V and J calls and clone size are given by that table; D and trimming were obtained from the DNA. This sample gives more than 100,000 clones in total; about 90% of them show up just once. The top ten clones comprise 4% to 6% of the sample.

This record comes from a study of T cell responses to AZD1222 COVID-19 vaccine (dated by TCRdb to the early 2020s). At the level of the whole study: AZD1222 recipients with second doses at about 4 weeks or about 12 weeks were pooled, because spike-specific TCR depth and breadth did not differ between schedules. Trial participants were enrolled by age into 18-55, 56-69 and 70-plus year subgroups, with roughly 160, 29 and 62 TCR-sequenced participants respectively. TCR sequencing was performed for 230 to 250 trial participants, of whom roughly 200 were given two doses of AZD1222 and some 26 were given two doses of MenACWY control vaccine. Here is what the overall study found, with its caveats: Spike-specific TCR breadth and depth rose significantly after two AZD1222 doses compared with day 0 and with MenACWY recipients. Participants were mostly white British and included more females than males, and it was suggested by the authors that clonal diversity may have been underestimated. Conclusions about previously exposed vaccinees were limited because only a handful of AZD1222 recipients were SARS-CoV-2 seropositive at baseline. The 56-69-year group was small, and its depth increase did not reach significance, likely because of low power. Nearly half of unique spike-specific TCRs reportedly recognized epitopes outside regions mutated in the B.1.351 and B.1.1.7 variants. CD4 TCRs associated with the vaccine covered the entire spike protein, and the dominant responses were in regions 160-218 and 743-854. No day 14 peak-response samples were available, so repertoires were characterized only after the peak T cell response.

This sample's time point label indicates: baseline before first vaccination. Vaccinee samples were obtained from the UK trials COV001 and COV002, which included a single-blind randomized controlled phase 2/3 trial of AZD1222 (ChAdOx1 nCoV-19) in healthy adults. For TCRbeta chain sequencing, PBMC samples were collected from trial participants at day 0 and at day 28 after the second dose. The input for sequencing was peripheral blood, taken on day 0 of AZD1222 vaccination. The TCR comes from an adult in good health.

For the CDR3, the sequence is CASNFDGSTGELFF. The DNA is TGTGCCAGCAACTTTGACGGGTCCACCGGGGAGCTGTTTTTT. This chain is built from TRBV9 and TRBJ2-2; no D gene call is confident. Taken from the germline V gene, the CDR1 and CDR2 loops are SGDLS and YYNGEE. Reading from cysteine to phenylalanine, the CDR3 counts 14 amino acids. The only DNA kept is the CDR3, 42 bases in frame from the first base. V lost 6 bases and J lost 4 bases; the stretch between them is 13 bases long. Joined to the reference TRBV9 and TRBJ2-2 proteins, this CDR3 gives the full variable domain: DSGVTQTPKHLITATGQRVTLRCSPRSGDLSVYWYQQSLDQGLQFLIQYYNGEERAKGNILERFSAQQFPDLHSELNLSSLELGDSALYFCASNFDGSTGELFFGEGSRLTVL.